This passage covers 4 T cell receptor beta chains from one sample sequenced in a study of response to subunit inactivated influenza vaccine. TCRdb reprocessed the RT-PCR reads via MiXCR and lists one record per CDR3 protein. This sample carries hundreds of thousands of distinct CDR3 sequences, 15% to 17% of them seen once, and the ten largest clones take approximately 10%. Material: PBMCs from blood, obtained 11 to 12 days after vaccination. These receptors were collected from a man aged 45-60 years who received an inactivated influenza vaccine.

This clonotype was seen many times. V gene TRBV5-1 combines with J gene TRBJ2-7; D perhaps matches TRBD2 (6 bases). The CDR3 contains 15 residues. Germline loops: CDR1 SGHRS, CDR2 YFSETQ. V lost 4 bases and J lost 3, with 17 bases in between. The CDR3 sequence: CASSVVPGLLYEQYF. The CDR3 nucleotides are TGCGCCAGCAGCGTGGTACCGGGACTCCTCTACGAGCAGTACTTC. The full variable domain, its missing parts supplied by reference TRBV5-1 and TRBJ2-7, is KAGVTQTPRYLIKTRGQQVTLSCSPISGHRSVSWYQQTPGQGLQFLFEYFSETQRNKGNFPGRFSGRQFSNSRSEMNVSTLELGDSALYLCASSVVPGLLYEQYFGPGTRLTVT.

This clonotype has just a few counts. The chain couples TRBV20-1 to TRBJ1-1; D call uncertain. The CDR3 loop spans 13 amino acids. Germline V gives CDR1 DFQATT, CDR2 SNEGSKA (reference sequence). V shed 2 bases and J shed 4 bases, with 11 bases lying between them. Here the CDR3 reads CSARSSGSTEAFF. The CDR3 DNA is TGCAGTGCTAGAAGTTCGGGGTCCACTGAAGCTTTCTTT.

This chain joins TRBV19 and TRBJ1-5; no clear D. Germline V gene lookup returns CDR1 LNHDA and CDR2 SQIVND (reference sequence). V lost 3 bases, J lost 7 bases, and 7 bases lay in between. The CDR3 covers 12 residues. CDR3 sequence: CASSISYQPQHF. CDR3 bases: TGTGCCAGTAGTATCTCGTACCAGCCCCAGCATTTT.

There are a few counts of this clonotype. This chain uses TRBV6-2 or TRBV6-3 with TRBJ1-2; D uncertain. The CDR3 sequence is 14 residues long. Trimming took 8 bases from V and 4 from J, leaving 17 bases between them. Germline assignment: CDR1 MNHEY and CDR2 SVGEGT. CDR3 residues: CASGSPWAIYGYTF. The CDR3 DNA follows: TGTGCCAGCGGATCCCCGTGGGCGATCTATGGCTACACCTTC.